The present TCR beta chain was sequenced within a study of OX40 agonist ivuxolimab in advanced cancers. Overall study: From about 23 to 85 years was the age range, with a mean of roughly 59 years, and about 83% were male.

This CDR3 is 13 amino acids long. J gave up 8 bases and V 4 bases, and 4 bases lay outside the gene matches. In germline, CDR1 is SGHRS, CDR2 YFSETQ. Produced via immunoSEQ multiplex PCR; TCRdb's table is partial and in-frame only. The sample lists about 20,000 clones, approximately 83% seen once, with 30% to 45% in the top ten. Study-wide results and limits: Researchers report that CD8+ T cells had, on average, more expanded clones than CD4+.

Concerning this clone itself: Its antigen is unidentified.

It was autoimmune disease history or systemic immunosuppression that excluded patients. This receptor was taken from an adult with an advanced solid tumor such as melanoma, head and neck, liver or kidney cancer. This material consisted of CD4+ or CD8+ T cells sorted from blood, taken in a trial of the OX40 agonist ivuxolimab. This chain links TRBV5-1 with TRBJ2-1; 9 nucleotides line up with TRBD2. CDR3 coding DNA: TGCGCCAGCAGCATAATAGCGGGAGATGAGCAGTTCTTC. This codes for CASSIIAGDEQFF.